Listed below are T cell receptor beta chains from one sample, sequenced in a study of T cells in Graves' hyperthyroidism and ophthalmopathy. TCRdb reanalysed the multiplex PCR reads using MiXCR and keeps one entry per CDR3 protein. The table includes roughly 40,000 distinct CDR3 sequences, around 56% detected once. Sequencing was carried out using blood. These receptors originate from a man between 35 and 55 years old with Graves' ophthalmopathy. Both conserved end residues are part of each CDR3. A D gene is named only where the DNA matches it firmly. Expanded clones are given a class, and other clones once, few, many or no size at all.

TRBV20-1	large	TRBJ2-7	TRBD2	CSAGTSGRNEQYF	TGCAGTGCAGGGACTAGCGGCAGGAACGAGCAGTACTTC
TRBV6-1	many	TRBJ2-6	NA	CASSDRLSSGANVLTF	TGTGCCAGCAGTGATCGACTCAGCTCTGGGGCCAACGTCCTGACTTTC
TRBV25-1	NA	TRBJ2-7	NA	CASSLYEQYF	TGTGCCAGCAGCCTCTACGAGCAGTACTTC
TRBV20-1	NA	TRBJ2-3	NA	CNAPLPGTQYF	TGCAATGCCCCCCTCCCAGGTACGCAGTATTTT
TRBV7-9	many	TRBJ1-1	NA	CASSWGGSTTEAFF	TGTGCCAGCAGCTGGGGGGGGTCGACCACTGAAGCTTTCTTT
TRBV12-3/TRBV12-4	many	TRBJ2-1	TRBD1	CASRDRAYREQFF	TGTGCCAGCAGGGACAGGGCCTACCGTGAGCAGTTCTTC
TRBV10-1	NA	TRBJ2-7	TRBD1	CASRIQNRDRSYEQYF	TGCGCCAGCAGGATTCAAAACCGGGACAGGTCCTACGAGCAGTACTTC
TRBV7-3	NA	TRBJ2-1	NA	CASSLEGLLGGASGLVDEQSF	TGTGCCAGCAGCTTAGAGGGGCTCCTGGGGGGGGCTAGCGGACTTGTCGACGAGCAGTCCTTC
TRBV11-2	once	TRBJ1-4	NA	CASSLRSHEKLFF	TGTGCCAGCAGCCTCCGGTCTCATGAAAAACTGTTTTTT
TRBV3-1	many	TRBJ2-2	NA	CASSQERAYSGGELFF	TGTGCCAGCAGCCAAGAACGGGCTTATAGCGGCGGGGAGCTGTTTTTT
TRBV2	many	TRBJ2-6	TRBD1	CASRTGTGRPGANVLTF	TGTGCCAGCAGGACCGGGACAGGGAGGCCCGGGGCCAACGTCCTGACTTTC
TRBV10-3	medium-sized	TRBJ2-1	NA	CAIGTPEPYNEQFF	TGTGCCATCGGAACCCCCGAACCCTACAATGAGCAGTTCTTC
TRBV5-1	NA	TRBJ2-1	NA	CASSLRDMYSEQFF	TGCGCCAGCAGCTTGAGGGACATGTACAGTGAGCAGTTCTTC
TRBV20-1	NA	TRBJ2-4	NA	CSASGNIQYF	TGCAGTGCTAGTGGAAACATTCAGTACTTC
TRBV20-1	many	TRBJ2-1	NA	CSARDRLKADNEQFF	TGCAGTGCTAGAGACAGACTAAAGGCAGACAATGAGCAGTTCTTC
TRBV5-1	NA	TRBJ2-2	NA	CASKAGSIWELFF	TGCGCTAGCAAAGCAGGGTCCATCTGGGAGCTGTTTTTT